This T cell receptor beta chain stems from a study of human T cells and chemical hapten exposure. Across the whole study: DPC at 0.01% went onto the upper back in patch tests, read at 6 days. The study's findings and limits: Large CDR3 similarity clusters arose significantly more often from expanded TCRs than from controls. Given that the donors had alopecia, their immune response may differ from that seen in healthy people.

Unique molecular identifiers were linked by the library to individual cDNA molecules. TCRdb used MiXCR to reprocess the RACE reads, holding one entry per CDR3 protein. Here the sample spans more than 70,000 distinct CDR3 sequences, 8.5% being singletons. Regarding this clonotype: What it binds is unknown.

As to time point: pre-sensitization, week 0. Treatment meaning: therapeutic diphenylcyclopropenone sensitization with weekly scalp DPC. This CDR3 is 15 amino acids long. After removal of 5 bases from V and 5 bases from J, the junction contained 2 bases not matched to a gene. The germline gives CDR1 MNHEY, CDR2 SVGEGT. The specimen was whole blood, collected in connection with sensitization to the hapten diphenylcyclopropenone (DPC). The rearrangement joins TRBV6-2 or TRBV6-3 to TRBJ2-1; 14 nucleotides agree with TRBD2. The TCR comes from a man in his forties or fifties with alopecia areata. Some clones in this sample may be carry-over from other donors' samples. The CDR3 region is CASSKGLAGDNEQFF. DNA for the CDR3: TGTGCCAGCAGTAAGGGACTAGCGGGAGACAATGAGCAGTTCTTC.